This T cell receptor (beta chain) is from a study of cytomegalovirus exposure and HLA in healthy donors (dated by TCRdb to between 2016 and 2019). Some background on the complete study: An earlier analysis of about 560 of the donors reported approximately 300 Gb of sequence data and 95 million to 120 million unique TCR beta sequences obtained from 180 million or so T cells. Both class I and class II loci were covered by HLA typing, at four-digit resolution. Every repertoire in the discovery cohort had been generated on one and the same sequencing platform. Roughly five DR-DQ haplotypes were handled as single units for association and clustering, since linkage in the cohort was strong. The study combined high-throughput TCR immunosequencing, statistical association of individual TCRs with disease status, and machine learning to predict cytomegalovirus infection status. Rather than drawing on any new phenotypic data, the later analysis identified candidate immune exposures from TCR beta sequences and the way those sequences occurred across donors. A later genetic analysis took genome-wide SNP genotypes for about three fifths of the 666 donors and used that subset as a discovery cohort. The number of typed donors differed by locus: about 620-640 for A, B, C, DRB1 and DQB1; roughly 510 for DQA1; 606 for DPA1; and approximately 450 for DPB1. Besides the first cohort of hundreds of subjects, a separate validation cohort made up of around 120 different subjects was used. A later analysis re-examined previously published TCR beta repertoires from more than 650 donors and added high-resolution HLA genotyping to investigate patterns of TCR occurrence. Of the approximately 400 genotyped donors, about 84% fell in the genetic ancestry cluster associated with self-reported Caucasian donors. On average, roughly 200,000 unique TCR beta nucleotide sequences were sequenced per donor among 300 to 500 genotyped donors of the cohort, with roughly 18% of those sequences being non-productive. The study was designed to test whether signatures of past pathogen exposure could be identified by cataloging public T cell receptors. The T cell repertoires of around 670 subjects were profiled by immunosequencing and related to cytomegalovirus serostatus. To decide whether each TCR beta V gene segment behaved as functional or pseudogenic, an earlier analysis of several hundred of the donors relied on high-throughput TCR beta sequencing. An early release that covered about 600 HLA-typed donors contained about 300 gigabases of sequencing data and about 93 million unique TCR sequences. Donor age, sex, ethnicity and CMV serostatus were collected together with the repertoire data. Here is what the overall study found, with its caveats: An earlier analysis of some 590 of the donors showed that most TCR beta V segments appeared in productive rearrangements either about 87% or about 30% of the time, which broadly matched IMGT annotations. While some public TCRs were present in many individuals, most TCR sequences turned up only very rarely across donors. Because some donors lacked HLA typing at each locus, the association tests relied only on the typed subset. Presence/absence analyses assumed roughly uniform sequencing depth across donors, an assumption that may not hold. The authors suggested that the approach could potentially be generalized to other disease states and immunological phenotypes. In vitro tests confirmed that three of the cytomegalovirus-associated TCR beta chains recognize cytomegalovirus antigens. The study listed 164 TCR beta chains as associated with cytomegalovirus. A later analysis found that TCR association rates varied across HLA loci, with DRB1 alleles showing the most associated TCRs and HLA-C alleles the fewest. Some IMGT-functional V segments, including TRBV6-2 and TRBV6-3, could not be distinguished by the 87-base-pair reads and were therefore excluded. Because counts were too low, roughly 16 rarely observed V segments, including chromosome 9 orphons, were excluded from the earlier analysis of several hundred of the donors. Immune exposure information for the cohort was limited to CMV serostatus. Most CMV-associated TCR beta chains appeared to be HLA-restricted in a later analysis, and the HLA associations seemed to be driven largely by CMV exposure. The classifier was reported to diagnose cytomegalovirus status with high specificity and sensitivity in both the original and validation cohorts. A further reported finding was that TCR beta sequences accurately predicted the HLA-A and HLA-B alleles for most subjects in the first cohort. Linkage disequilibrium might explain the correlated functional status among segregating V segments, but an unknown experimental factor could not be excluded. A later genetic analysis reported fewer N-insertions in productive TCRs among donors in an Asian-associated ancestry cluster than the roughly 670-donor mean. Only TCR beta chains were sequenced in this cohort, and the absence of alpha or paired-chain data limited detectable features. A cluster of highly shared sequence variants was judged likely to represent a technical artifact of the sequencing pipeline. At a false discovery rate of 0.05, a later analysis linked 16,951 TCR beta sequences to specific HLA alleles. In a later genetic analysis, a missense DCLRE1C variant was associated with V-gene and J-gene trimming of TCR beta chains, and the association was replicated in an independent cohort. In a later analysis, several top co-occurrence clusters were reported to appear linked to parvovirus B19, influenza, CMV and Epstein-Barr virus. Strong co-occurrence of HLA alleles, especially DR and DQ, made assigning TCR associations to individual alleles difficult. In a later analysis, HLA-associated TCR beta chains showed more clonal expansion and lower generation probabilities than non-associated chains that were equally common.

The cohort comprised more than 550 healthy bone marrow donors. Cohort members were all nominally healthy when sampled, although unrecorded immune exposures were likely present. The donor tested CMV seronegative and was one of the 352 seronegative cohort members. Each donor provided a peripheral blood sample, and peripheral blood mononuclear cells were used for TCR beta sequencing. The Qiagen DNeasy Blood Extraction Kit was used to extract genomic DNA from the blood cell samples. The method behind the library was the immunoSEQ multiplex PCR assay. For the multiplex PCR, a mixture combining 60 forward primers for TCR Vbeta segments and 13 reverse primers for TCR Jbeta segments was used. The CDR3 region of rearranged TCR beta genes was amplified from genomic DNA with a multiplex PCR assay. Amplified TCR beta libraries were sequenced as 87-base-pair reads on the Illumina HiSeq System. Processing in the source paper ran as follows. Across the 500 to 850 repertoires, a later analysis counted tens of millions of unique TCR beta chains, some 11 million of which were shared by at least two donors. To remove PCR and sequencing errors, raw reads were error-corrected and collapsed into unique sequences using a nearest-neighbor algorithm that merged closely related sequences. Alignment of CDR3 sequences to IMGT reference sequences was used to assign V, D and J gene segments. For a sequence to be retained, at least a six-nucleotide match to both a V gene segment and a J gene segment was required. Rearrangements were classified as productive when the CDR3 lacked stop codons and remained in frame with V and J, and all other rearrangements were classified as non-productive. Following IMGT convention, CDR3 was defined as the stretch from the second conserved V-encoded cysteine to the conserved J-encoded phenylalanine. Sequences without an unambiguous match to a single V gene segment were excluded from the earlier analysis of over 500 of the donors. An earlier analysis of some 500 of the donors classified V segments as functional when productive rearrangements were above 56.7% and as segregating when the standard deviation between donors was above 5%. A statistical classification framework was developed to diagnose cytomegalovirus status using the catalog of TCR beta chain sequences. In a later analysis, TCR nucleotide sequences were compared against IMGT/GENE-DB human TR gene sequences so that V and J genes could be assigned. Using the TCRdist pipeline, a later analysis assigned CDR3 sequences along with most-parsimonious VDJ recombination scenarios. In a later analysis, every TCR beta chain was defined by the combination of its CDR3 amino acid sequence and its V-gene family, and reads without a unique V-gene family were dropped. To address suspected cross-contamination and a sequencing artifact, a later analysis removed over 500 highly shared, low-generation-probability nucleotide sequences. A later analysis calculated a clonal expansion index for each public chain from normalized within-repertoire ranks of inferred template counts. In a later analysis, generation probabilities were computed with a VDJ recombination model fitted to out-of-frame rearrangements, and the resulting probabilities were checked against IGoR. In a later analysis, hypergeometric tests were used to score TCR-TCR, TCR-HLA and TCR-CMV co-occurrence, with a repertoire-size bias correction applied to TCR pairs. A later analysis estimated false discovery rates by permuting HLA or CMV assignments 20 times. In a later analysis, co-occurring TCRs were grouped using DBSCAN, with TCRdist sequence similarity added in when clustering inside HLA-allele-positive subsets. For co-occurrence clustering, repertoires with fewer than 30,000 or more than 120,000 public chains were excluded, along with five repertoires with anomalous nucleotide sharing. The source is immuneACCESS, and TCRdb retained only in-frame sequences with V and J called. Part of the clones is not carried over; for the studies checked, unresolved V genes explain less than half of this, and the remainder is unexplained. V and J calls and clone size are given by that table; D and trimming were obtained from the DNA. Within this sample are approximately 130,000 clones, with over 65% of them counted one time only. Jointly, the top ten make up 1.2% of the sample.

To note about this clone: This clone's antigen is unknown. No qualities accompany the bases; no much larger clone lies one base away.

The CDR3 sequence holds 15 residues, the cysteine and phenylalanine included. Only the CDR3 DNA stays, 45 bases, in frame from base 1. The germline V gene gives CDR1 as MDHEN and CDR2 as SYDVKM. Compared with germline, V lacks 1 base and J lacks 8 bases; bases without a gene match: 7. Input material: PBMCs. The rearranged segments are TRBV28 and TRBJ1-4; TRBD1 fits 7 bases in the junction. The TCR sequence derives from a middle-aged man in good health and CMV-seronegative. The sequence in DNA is TGTGCCAGCAGTTTATTGGACAGGCGGCGAGAAAAACTGTTTTTT. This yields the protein CASSLLDRRREKLFF.